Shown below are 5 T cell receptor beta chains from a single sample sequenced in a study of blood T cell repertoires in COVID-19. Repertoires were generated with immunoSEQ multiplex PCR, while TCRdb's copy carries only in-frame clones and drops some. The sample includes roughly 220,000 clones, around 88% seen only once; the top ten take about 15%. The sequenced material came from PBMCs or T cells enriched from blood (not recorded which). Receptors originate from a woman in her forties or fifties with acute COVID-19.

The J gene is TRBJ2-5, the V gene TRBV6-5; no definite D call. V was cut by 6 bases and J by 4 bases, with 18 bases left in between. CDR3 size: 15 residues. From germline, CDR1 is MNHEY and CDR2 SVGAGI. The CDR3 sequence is CASRRVIATRETQYF. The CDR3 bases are TGTGCCAGCAGGCGAGTAATAGCAACCCGAGAGACCCAGTACTTC.

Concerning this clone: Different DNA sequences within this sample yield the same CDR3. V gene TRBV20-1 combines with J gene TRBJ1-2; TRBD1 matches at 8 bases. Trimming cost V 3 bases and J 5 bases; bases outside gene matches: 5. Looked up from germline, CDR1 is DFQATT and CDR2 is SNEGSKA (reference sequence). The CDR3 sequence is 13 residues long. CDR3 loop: CSASSDRGYGYTF. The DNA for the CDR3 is TGCAGTGCTAGTAGCGACAGGGGTTATGGCTACACCTTC.

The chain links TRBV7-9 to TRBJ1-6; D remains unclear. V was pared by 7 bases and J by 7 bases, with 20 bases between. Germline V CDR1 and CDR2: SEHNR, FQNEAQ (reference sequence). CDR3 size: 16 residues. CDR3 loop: CASTSVAGVKNSPLHF. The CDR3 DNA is TGTGCCAGCACCTCGGTTGCGGGCGTCAAGAATTCACCCCTCCACTTT. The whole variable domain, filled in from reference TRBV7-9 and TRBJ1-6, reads DTGVSQNPRHKITKRGQNVTFRCDPISEHNRLYWYRQTLGQGPEFLTYFQNEAQLEKSRLLSDRFSAERPKGSFSTLEIQRTEQGDSAMYLCASTSVAGVKNSPLHFGNGTRLTVT.

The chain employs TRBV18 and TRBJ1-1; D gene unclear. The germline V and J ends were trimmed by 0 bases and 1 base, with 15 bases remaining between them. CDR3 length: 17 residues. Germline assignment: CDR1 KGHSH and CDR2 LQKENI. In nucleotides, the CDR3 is TGTGCCAGCTCACCACCGTCGACTAGGTTGGCGAACACTGAAGCTTTCTTT. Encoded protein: CASSPPSTRLANTEAFF.

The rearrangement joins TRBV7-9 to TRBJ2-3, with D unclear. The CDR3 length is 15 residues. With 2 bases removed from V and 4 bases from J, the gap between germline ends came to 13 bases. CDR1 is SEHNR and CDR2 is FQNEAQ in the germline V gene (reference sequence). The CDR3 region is CASSLTPLGADTQYF. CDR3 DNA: TGTGCCAGCAGCTTAACCCCGTTGGGCGCAGATACGCAGTATTTT.